This is a list of T cell receptor beta chains from one sample in a study of T-cell reconstitution after alpha-beta-depleted transplantation in children. MiXCR, run by TCRdb on the PCR reads, gives a single entry per CDR3 protein. The sample consists of over 450,000 distinct CDR3 sequences, roughly a tenth of them appearing once. Sequencing was performed on PBMCs, taken before TCRalphabeta/CD19-depleted stem cell transplant. These receptors were collected from a child under 10 years old with inherited bone marrow failure, due to receive a stem cell transplant. Both conserved end residues are part of each CDR3. D genes are given only for firm matches. Clone size is not always given. Where it is, it says once, few, many or a class for expanded clones.

>17|TRBV3-1|TRBJ2-3|many|NA
CASSQDWAATSTDTQYF
TGTGCCAGCAGCCAAGATTGGGCCGCGACTAGCACAGATACGCAGTATTTT
>14|TRBV4-2|TRBJ2-5|many|NA
CASSQDGAQETQYF
TGTGCCAGCAGCCAAGATGGTGCCCAAGAGACCCAGTACTTC
>15|TRBV4-3|TRBJ2-7|many|TRBD2
CASSQGRVGTYEQYF
TGCGCCAGCAGCCAGGGGAGGGTCGGAACCTACGAGCAGTACTTC
>18|TRBV4-1|TRBJ2-2|many|NA
CASRYDPKGNLNTGELFF
TGCGCCAGCAGATATGATCCTAAGGGGAACCTAAACACCGGGGAGCTGTTTTTT
>11|TRBV20-1|TRBJ2-1|once|NA
CSATDQHEQFF
TGCAGTGCTACAGATCAGCATGAGCAGTTCTTC
>11|TRBV12-3/TRBV12-4|TRBJ2-1|many|NA
CASSTYNEQFF
TGTGCCAGCAGCACTTACAATGAGCAGTTCTTC
>14|TRBV15|TRBJ2-7|NA|TRBD1
CATSRRDRFYEQYF
TGTGCCACCAGCCGCAGGGACAGGTTCTACGAGCAGTACTTC
>12|TRBV7-2|TRBJ2-2|many|NA
CASSLAMGELFF
TGTGCCAGCAGCTTAGCGATGGGGGAGCTGTTTTTT
>15|TRBV4-3|TRBJ2-2|few|TRBD1
CASSPGQGPAGELFF
TGCGCCAGCAGCCCCGGACAGGGTCCAGCCGGGGAGCTGTTTTTT
>14|TRBV20-1|TRBJ2-2|many|TRBD1
CSARPDRADGELFF
TGCAGTGCTAGACCGGACAGGGCGGACGGGGAGCTGTTTTTT
>19|TRBV20-1|TRBJ1-6|many|NA
CSARDKAKLLGSYNSPLHF
TGCAGTGCTAGAGATAAGGCGAAGCTCCTGGGCTCCTATAATTCACCCCTCCACTTT
>15|TRBV10-3|TRBJ1-5|many|TRBD1
CAISESNRGYQPQHF
TGTGCCATCAGTGAGTCAAACAGGGGTTATCAGCCCCAGCATTTT
>18|TRBV14|TRBJ2-3|NA|TRBD2
CASSPPVRLAVGGDTQYF
TGTGCCAGCAGCCCACCCGTCCGGCTAGCGGTGGGAGGAGATACGCAGTATTTT
>14|TRBV27|TRBJ1-1|many|TRBD1
CASSSRQGHTEAFF
TGTGCCAGCAGTTCACGACAGGGTCACACTGAAGCTTTCTTT
>15|TRBV6-1|TRBJ2-7|once|NA
CASRPLQGLSYEQYF
TGTGCCAGCAGACCCCTACAGGGTTTGTCCTACGAGCAGTACTTC
>15|TRBV5-1|TRBJ2-1|many|TRBD2
CASRREAFNYNEQFF
TGCGCCAGTAGGCGGGAGGCATTCAACTACAATGAGCAGTTCTTC
>13|TRBV15|TRBJ1-1|once|NA
CATSTNDRLEAFF
TGTGCCACCAGCACTAATGACAGACTTGAAGCTTTCTTT
>14|TRBV20-1|TRBJ2-1|many|TRBD2
CSASTSGFGNEQFF
TGCAGTGCTAGTACTAGCGGGTTTGGCAATGAGCAGTTCTTC
>13|TRBV7-9|TRBJ1-2|many|NA
CASSFQDLYGYTF
TGTGCCAGCAGCTTCCAGGACCTCTATGGCTACACCTTC
>16|TRBV11-2|TRBJ1-4|many|NA
CASSPRTTATNEKLFF
TGTGCCAGCAGCCCCCGGACGACCGCGACTAATGAAAAACTGTTTTTT
>15|TRBV7-6|TRBJ2-7|many|TRBD2
CASSVGLAGDYEQYF
TGTGCCAGCAGCGTTGGACTAGCGGGAGACTACGAGCAGTACTTC
>15|TRBV18|TRBJ2-7|many|TRBD1
CASSPGQGESYEQYF
TGTGCCAGCTCACCTGGACAGGGCGAATCCTACGAGCAGTACTTC
>14|TRBV20-1|TRBJ2-1|many|NA
CSARAALSYNEQFF
TGCAGTGCTAGGGCGGCCCTCTCCTACAATGAGCAGTTCTTC
>15|TRBV2|TRBJ2-5|NA|NA
CASSPSRALPETQYF
TGTGCCAGCAGTCCTAGCAGGGCGCTACCAGAGACCCAGTACTTC
>16|TRBV18|TRBJ2-1|many|TRBD2
CASSPLAGNFYNEQFF
TGTGCCAGCTCACCACTAGCGGGAAATTTCTACAATGAGCAGTTCTTC
>15|TRBV7-2|TRBJ2-7|many|NA
CASSPRQASHYEQYF
TGTGCCAGCAGCCCTAGACAGGCGTCGCACTACGAGCAGTACTTC
>13|TRBV5-4|TRBJ2-1|many|TRBD2
CGIGLAGGVEQFF
TGTGGCATTGGGCTAGCGGGAGGGGTTGAGCAGTTCTTC
>17|TRBV4-3|TRBJ2-6|many|NA
CASSHAGQSSGANVLTF
TGCGCCAGCAGCCATGCGGGACAGAGCTCTGGGGCCAACGTCCTGACTTTC
>16|TRBV10-3|TRBJ2-7|many|NA
CAISESQKGFSYEQYF
TGTGCCATCAGTGAGTCCCAAAAGGGGTTCTCCTACGAGCAGTACTTC
>15|TRBV5-1|TRBJ2-7|many|TRBD2
CASSLHKREEGEQYF
TGCGCCAGCAGCTTACATAAGCGGGAGGAAGGCGAGCAGTACTTC
>16|TRBV28|TRBJ2-1|many|TRBD2
CASSPLSGIGMNEQFF
TGTGCCAGCAGTCCTTTAAGCGGGATTGGGATGAATGAGCAGTTCTTC
>15|TRBV12-3/TRBV12-4|TRBJ2-3|NA|NA
CASRSLAGGTDTQYF
TGTGCCAGCAGAAGCCTAGCCGGCGGCACAGATACGCAGTATTTT
>19|TRBV24-1|TRBJ2-3|few|TRBD1
CATSQPTGSWEQGVDTQYF
TGTGCCACCAGTCAGCCGACAGGGAGCTGGGAGCAGGGTGTAGATACGCAGTATTTT
>12|TRBV20-1|TRBJ2-7|many|NA
CSASRTVYEQYF
TGCAGTGCTAGCCGGACGGTCTACGAGCAGTACTTC
>15|TRBV4-3|TRBJ2-2|few|NA
CASSQIVPATGELFF
TGCGCCAGCAGCCAAATCGTCCCCGCCACCGGGGAGCTGTTTTTT
>12|TRBV5-1|TRBJ2-2|many|NA
CASRWGTGELFF
TGCGCCAGCAGATGGGGGACCGGGGAGCTGTTTTTT
>12|TRBV10-3|TRBJ2-1|NA|NA
CAISDLGGEQFF
TGTGCCATCAGTGACCTTGGGGGGGAGCAGTTCTTC
>15|TRBV4-3|TRBJ2-1|NA|TRBD2
CASSQGSGIYNEQFF
TGCGCCAGCAGCCAAGGTAGCGGGATCTACAATGAGCAGTTCTTC
>18|TRBV27|TRBJ2-3|many|TRBD1
CASRIRQGARTSTDTQYF
TGTGCCAGCAGAATAAGACAGGGGGCGAGGACTAGCACAGATACGCAGTATTTT
>13|TRBV20-1|TRBJ2-1|many|TRBD2
CTISGSFDNEQFF
TGTACGATTAGCGGGAGCTTCGACAATGAGCAGTTCTTC
>15|TRBV12-3/TRBV12-4|TRBJ2-2|few|NA
CASSLAGTAAGELFF
TGTGCCAGCAGTTTAGCGGGGACGGCGGCCGGGGAGCTGTTTTTT
>13|TRBV10-3|TRBJ2-7|many|NA
CAIREDGTYEQYF
TGTGCCATCAGGGAGGACGGGACCTACGAGCAGTACTTC
>18|TRBV11-2|TRBJ2-6|few|NA
CASSSPVGGRAGANVLTF
TGTGCCAGCAGCTCCCCCGTGGGGGGGCGGGCCGGGGCCAACGTCCTGACTTTC
>13|TRBV29-1|TRBJ2-5|many|TRBD2
CSVEPGLAATQYF
TGCAGCGTTGAACCGGGACTAGCGGCGACCCAGTACTTC
>13|TRBV30|TRBJ1-5|many|NA
CAWTLNTDQPQHF
TGTGCCTGGACGCTAAATACAGATCAGCCCCAGCATTTT
>12|TRBV5-5|TRBJ2-7|NA|NA
CASREGAYEQYF
TGTGCCAGCAGGGAGGGAGCCTACGAGCAGTACTTC
>15|TRBV4-3|TRBJ1-2|many|TRBD1
CASSPWGGGNYGYTF
TGCGCCAGCAGCCCATGGGGAGGGGGCAACTATGGCTACACCTTC